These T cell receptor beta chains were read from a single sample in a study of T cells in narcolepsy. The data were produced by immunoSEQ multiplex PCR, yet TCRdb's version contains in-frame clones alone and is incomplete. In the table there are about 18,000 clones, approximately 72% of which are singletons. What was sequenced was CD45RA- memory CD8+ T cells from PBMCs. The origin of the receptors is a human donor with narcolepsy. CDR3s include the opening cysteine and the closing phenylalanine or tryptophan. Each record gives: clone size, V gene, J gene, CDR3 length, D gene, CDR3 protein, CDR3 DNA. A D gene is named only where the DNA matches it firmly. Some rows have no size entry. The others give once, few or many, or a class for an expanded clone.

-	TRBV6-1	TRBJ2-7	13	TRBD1	CATGQGGRYEQYF	TGTGCCACTGGACAGGGGGGGAGGTACGAGCAGTACTTC
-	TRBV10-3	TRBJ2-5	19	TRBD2	CAISEEALAGGTYKETQYF	TGTGCCATCAGTGAGGAAGCCCTAGCGGGGGGAACATACAAAGAGACCCAGTACTTC
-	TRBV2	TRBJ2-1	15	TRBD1	CASADRGTSYNEQFF	TGTGCCAGCGCAGACAGGGGGACTTCCTACAATGAGCAGTTCTTC
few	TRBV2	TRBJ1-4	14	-	CASSLVATNEKLFF	TGTGCCAGCAGCTTAGTAGCAACTAATGAAAAACTGTTTTTT
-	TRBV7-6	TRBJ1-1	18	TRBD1	CASSSPFSGQGSLMEAFF	TGTGCCAGCAGCTCACCCTTCTCCGGACAGGGGTCCCTTATGGAAGCTTTCTTT
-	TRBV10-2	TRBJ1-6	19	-	CASSVKGRGITNSNSPLHF	TGCGCCAGCAGTGTTAAGGGCAGGGGAATTACCAACTCTAATTCACCCCTCCACTTT
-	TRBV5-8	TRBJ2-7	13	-	CASSPLDSYEQYF	TGTGCCAGCAGCCCTCTAGACTCCTACGAGCAGTACTTC
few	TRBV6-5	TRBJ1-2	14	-	CAVFSGSSNYGYTF	TGTGCCGTATTCTCAGGGTCATCTAACTATGGCTACACCTTC
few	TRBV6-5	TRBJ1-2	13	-	CASSYASDYGYTF	TGTGCCAGCAGTTACGCTTCGGACTATGGCTACACCTTC
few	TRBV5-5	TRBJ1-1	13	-	CASSSGDGTEAFF	TGTGCCAGCAGCTCAGGGGATGGTACTGAAGCTTTCTTT
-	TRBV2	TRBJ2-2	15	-	CASSAGREYTGELFF	TGTGCCAGCAGTGCGGGAAGAGAGTACACCGGGGAGCTGTTTTTT
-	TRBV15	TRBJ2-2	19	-	CATSRDWMGAASNTGELFF	TGTGCCACCAGCAGAGATTGGATGGGAGCGGCATCGAACACCGGGGAGCTGTTTTTT
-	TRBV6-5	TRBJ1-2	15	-	CASSYSVSPLYGYTF	TGTGCCAGCAGTTACTCTGTGTCCCCCCTGTATGGCTACACCTTC
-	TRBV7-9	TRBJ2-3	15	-	CASSVGLLGTDTQYF	TGTGCCAGCAGCGTAGGGTTGCTCGGCACAGATACGCAGTATTTT
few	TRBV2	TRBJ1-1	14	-	CASSLNSEGSEAFF	TGTGCCAGCAGCTTAAACAGCGAAGGATCTGAAGCTTTCTTT
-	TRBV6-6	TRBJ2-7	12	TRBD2	CATGLAGNEQYF	TGTGCCACGGGACTAGCGGGGAACGAGCAGTACTTC
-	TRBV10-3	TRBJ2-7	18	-	CAIRAWRGPGGEEYEQYF	TGTGCCATCAGGGCTTGGAGGGGTCCAGGGGGGGAGGAGTACGAGCAGTACTTC
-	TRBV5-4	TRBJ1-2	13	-	CASSFGTGYGYTF	TGTGCCAGCAGCTTTGGGACTGGGTATGGCTACACCTTC
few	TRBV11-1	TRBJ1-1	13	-	CASSLSENTEAFF	TGTGCCAGCAGCTTATCGGAGAACACTGAAGCTTTCTTT
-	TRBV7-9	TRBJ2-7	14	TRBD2	CASRPGTSLYEQYF	TGTGCCAGCAGGCCCGGGACTAGCCTCTACGAGCAGTACTTC
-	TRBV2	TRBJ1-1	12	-	CASSGRIGEAFF	TGTGCCAGCAGTGGGCGGATCGGTGAAGCTTTCTTT
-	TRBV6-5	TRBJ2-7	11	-	CATGFSYEQYF	TGTGCCACGGGTTTCTCCTACGAGCAGTACTTC
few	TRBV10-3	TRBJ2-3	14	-	CAISGGDLRDTQYF	TGTGCCATCTCCGGAGGCGATCTGAGAGATACGCAGTATTTT
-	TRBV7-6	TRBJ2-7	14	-	CASSPGTDPYEQYF	TGTGCCAGCAGCCCTGGGACGGACCCTTACGAGCAGTACTTC
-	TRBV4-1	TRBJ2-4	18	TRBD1	CASSVGQGVNLAKNIQYF	TGCGCCAGCAGCGTGGGACAGGGAGTGAATCTAGCCAAAAACATTCAGTACTTC
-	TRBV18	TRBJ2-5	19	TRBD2	CASSQPEIATGGYQETQYF	TGTGCCAGCTCACAGCCGGAGATCGCGACGGGAGGGTACCAAGAGACCCAGTACTTC
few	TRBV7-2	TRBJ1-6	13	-	CASSLEVNSPLHF	TGTGCCAGCAGCTTAGAAGTTAATTCACCCCTCCACTTT
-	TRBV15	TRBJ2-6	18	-	CATSRDLQGSSGANVLTF	TGTGCCACCAGCAGAGATCTCCAGGGGAGCTCGGGGGCCAACGTCCTGACTTTC
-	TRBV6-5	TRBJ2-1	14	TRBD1	CASFPDRSYNEQFF	TGTGCCAGCTTCCCGGACAGGAGCTACAATGAGCAGTTCTTC
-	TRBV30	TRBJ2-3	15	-	CAWSEQRSGGDTQYF	TGTGCCTGGAGTGAACAGCGATCTGGGGGGGATACGCAGTATTTT
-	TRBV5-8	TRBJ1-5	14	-	CASSLTGSNQPQHF	TGTGCCAGCAGCTTGACCGGGAGCAATCAGCCCCAGCATTTT
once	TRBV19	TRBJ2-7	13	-	CASREAGLDEQYF	TGTGCCAGCCGAGAGGCAGGGTTGGACGAGCAGTACTTC
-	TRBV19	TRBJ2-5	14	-	CASSIYQSPETQYF	TGTGCCAGTAGTATATATCAGTCCCCAGAGACCCAGTACTTC
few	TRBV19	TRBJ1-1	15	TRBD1	CASSIDGQGYTEAFF	TGTGCCAGTAGTATAGATGGACAGGGTTACACTGAAGCTTTCTTT
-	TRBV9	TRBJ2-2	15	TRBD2	CASSAGTSVIGELFF	TGTGCCAGCAGCGCCGGGACTAGCGTAATCGGGGAGCTGTTTTTT
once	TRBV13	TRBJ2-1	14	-	CASSLGLGLGEQFF	TGTGCCAGCAGCTTAGGCCTAGGTCTCGGGGAGCAGTTCTTC
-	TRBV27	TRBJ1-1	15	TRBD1	CASSLTGTGVTEAFF	TGTGCCAGCAGTTTAACCGGGACAGGGGTGACTGAAGCTTTCTTT